Listed here are 19 T cell receptor beta chains from one sample, sequenced in a study of blood T cell repertoires in COVID-19. The method was immunoSEQ multiplex PCR; TCRdb's version includes in-frame clones alone and lacks a portion of them. The sample records around 64,000 clones, 91% being singletons. Sequences were obtained from peripheral blood. The receptors originated from a human donor in a cohort sampled during active COVID-19.

This clone was counted once. The V call is TRBV4-1, the J call TRBJ1-2; D remains ambiguous. Deletions cut 0 bases from V and 5 bases from J, with 16 bases between. Germline CDR1 reads MGHRA; CDR2 reads YSYEKL. The CDR3 has 16 amino acids. CDR3 region: CASSQDRPAIYYGYTF. The CDR3 DNA reads as TGCGCCAGCAGCCAAGACCGCCCAGCGATTTATTATGGCTACACCTTC.

CDR3 amino acids: CASSQDLGTGSNSPLHF. The DNA for the CDR3 is TGCGCCAGCAGCCAAGATCTCGGGACAGGGAGTAATTCACCCCTCCACTTT. The chain recombines TRBV4-3 with TRBJ1-6, with TRBD1 identical over 9 bases. Germline CDR1 is LGHNA and CDR2 is YSLEER. V was pared by 0 bases and J by 6 bases, with 6 bases of the junction left unmatched. This CDR3 region has 17 residues.

This chain uses TRBV27 with TRBJ2-5; a weak D match, TRBD2 (5 bases). Trimming stripped 5 bases from V and 5 bases from J, with 12 bases between. This CDR3 is 13 amino acids long. CDR1 MNHEY and CDR2 SMNVEV come from the germline V gene (reference sequence). Written as DNA, the CDR3 is TGTGCCAGCAGTCCACGGACGGGGGAGACCCAGTACTTC. This codes for CASSPRTGETQYF.

This clone was counted a few times. J is TRBJ2-5 and V is TRBV30; 11 positions agree with TRBD2. CDR3 size: 14 residues. Germline V gene lookup returns CDR1 GTSNPN and CDR2 SVGIG (reference sequence). The junction had 6 bases not matched to a gene; V was cut back by 5 bases and J by 4 bases. The DNA of the CDR3 is TGTGCCTGGGGCAGACTAGCGGGATTAGAGACCCAGTACTTC. Translating gives CAWGRLAGLETQYF.

The chain has TRBV21-1 and TRBJ2-1; the table's D call TRBD2 went unverified against the DNA. TRBV21-1 is a pseudogene locus. The CDR3 length is 19 residues. The CDR3 region is CASSKYRLAGRPFYNEQFF. The CDR3 DNA reads as TGTGCCAGCAGCAAATACCGCCTAGCGGGGCGCCCGTTCTACAATGAGCAGTTCTTC.

The V and J genes are TRBV7-3 and TRBJ2-3, with 10 bases fitting TRBD1. J gave up 4 bases and V 5 bases, and 6 bases lay outside the gene matches. The CDR3 spans 15 residues. Per the germline V gene, CDR1 is SGHTA and CDR2 is FQGTGA. CDR3 sequence reads: CASSPRTGGPDTQYF. The CDR3 nucleotides read TGTGCCAGCAGCCCCCGGACAGGGGGGCCAGATACGCAGTATTTT.

The V gene is TRBV4-1, the J gene TRBJ2-1; D is unclear. Germline loops: CDR1 MGHRA, CDR2 YSYEKL. The CDR3 covers 15 residues. V dropped 0 bases and J dropped 4 bases, with 10 bases sitting between them. The CDR3 protein is CASSQDSTGYNEQFF. DNA for the CDR3: TGCGCCAGCAGCCAAGATAGCACCGGATACAATGAGCAGTTCTTC.

The J gene is TRBJ2-1, the V gene TRBV7-9; weak D call: TRBD1 (5 bases). Per the germline V gene, CDR1 is SEHNR and CDR2 is FQNEAQ (reference sequence). The V gene lost 0 bases and the J gene lost 5 bases, with 11 bases spanning the gap. The CDR3 loop spans 15 amino acids. CDR3: CASSLAVTANNEQFF. The CDR3 nucleotides are TGTGCCAGCAGCTTAGCGGTGACAGCCAACAATGAGCAGTTCTTC.

The chain employs TRBV6-5 and TRBJ1-2; 8 nucleotides line up with TRBD1. CDR3 size: 13 residues. Trimming took 6 bases from V and 2 from J; bases not matched to a gene: 2. Germline V CDR1 and CDR2: MNHEY, SVGAGI. CDR3 residues: CASRRQGNYGYTF. CDR3 DNA: TGTGCCAGCAGACGACAGGGGAACTATGGCTACACCTTC.

The chain couples TRBV20-1 to TRBJ2-7; tentative D call: TRBD1 (5 bases). Per germline, CDR1 DFQATT and CDR2 SNEGSKA (reference sequence). Trimming took off 5 bases at V and 6 bases at J, with 11 bases between the two ends. The CDR3 has 11 amino acids. In DNA form, the CDR3 reads TGCAGTGCTGGCGACAGAGCCGAGCAGTACTTC. It translates to CSAGDRAEQYF.

This clone was observed a handful of times. The chain uses TRBV7-2 and TRBJ2-5; maybe TRBD2 (7 bases). The CDR3 sequence is 16 residues long. CDR1 is SGHTA, CDR2 FQGNSA, per germline. The V end was cut by 2 bases, the J end by 4 bases, with 17 bases between. The CDR3 loop is CASSLTLGGGRETQYF. Here the CDR3 DNA reads TGTGCCAGCAGCTTAACCTTGGGGGGGGGCCGAGAGACCCAGTACTTC.

The chain is built from TRBV6-6 and TRBJ1-4; D is perhaps TRBD1 (5 bases). Trimming removed 0 bases from V and 16 bases from J, with 12 bases in between. Germline values: CDR1 MNHNY, CDR2 SVGAGI (reference sequence). This CDR3 has 12 amino acids. For the CDR3, the DNA is TGTGCCAGCAGTTACTCTCCGGACACTCCGTTTTTT. Protein sequence: CASSYSPDTPFF.

The gene calls are TRBV6-5 and TRBJ2-1; 10 bases match TRBD2. Germline CDR1 reads MNHEY; CDR2 reads SVGAGI. CDR3 length equals 16 residues. The junction had 2 bases not matched to a gene; V was cut back by 0 bases and J by 3 bases. DNA for the CDR3: TGTGCCAGCAGTTACTCTACTAGCGGGGACTACAATGAGCAGTTCTTC. Translating gives CASSYSTSGDYNEQFF.

The CDR3 DNA reads as TGTGCCACCAGCACTTCTCCGATTCTAGCGGCCGAGGCGGCAGATACGCAGTATTTT. Its protein product is CATSTSPILAAEAADTQYF. The chain uses TRBV15 and TRBJ2-3; 7 bases agree with TRBD2. V shed 4 bases, J shed 4 bases, and the junction held 20 bases outside the gene matches. The germline V gene encodes CDR1 LNHNV and CDR2 YYDKDF (reference sequence). CDR3 length: 19 residues.

V is TRBV9 and J is TRBJ2-1; D ambiguous. V gave up 6 bases and J gave up 0 bases, with 13 bases separating them. The length of the CDR3 is 15 residues. CDR1 and CDR2 (germline): SGDLS, YYNGEE. The CDR3 nucleotides are TGTGCCAGCAACCAACAGCCGGACTCCTACAATGAGCAGTTCTTC. This translates into CASNQQPDSYNEQFF.

This chain connects TRBV27 to TRBJ1-1; D not certain. The CDR3 sequence is 14 residues long. Germline V gene data show CDR1 as MNHEY and CDR2 as SMNVEV (reference sequence). With 3 bases removed from V and 0 bases from J, the gap between germline ends came to 8 bases. Written as DNA, the CDR3 is TGTGCCAGCAGTTTGAGCAATATGAACACTGAAGCTTTCTTT. This sequence encodes CASSLSNMNTEAFF.

The sample holds a few counts of this clone. One junction end disagrees with the germline gene, perhaps due to a read error. V usage is TRBV7-9 and J usage is TRBJ2-5; 7 bases agree with TRBD1. Germline V gene sequence: CDR1 SEHNR, CDR2 FQNEAQ (reference sequence). The CDR3 runs to 11 residues. The CDR3 region has the DNA TGTGCCAGCAGCCCAGGGACAGACCCCAACTTC. This sequence encodes CASSPGTDPNF. Based on the CDR3 plus reference TRBV7-9 and TRBJ2-5, the full variable domain is DTGVSQNPRHKITKRGQNVTFRCDPISEHNRLYWYRQTLGQGPEFLTYFQNEAQLEKSRLLSDRFSAERPKGSFSTLEIQRTEQGDSAMYLCASSPGTDPNFGPGTRLLVL.

The CDR3 loop is CASGRGTGKGEQYF. CDR3 DNA sequence: TGTGCCAGCGGGAGGGGGACAGGGAAGGGCGAGCAGTACTTC. The gene calls are TRBV5-8 and TRBJ2-7; TRBD1 matches 9 bases. In germline, CDR1 is SGHTS, CDR2 YDEGEE. Trimming at V came to 7 bases and at J to 6 bases, leaving 11 bases not matched to a gene. The length of the CDR3 is 14 residues.

For the CDR3, the DNA is TGTGCCAGCAGCCCCAACGGGGGGCCTTCCTACAATGAGCAGTTCTTC. It encodes CASSPNGGPSYNEQFF. The chain combines TRBV7-3 with TRBJ2-1, with D maybe TRBD2 (7 bases). The CDR3 sequence is 16 residues long. The V gene lost 5 bases and the J gene lost 1 base, with 15 bases spanning the gap. Germline V gene data show CDR1 as SGHTA and CDR2 as FQGTGA.